This entry lists 21 T cell receptor beta chains sequenced from one sample in a study of blood T cell repertoires in COVID-19. Only in-frame clones appear in the TCRdb table, and some are missing; sequencing was by immunoSEQ multiplex PCR. Of hundreds of thousands of clones listed, around 89% are singletons. The sequenced sample consisted of peripheral blood. These receptors all come from a man aged 40-50 years with acute or convalescent COVID-19.

The chain couples TRBV24-1 to TRBJ1-4, with D perhaps TRBD1 (6 bases). The CDR3 totals 16 residues. Germline CDR1 KGHDR, CDR2 SFDVKD. Deletions cut 5 bases from V and 2 bases from J, with 14 bases between. For the CDR3, the DNA is TGTGCCACCAGTGGCCCAACAGGGACGACTAATGAAAAACTGTTTTTT. Translating gives CATSGPTGTTNEKLFF.

J is TRBJ1-2 and V is TRBV5-1, with 10 positions matching TRBD1. This CDR3 has 16 amino acids. Trimming took 4 bases from V and 4 from J; bases not matched to a gene: 10. Germline V gives CDR1 SGHRS, CDR2 YFSETQ. CDR3 sequence (DNA): TGCGCCAGCAGCGAATCGTGGACAGGGGGAATCTATGGCTACACCTTC. It specifies CASSESWTGGIYGYTF.

The chain joins TRBV9 to TRBJ1-3, with 7 nucleotides matching TRBD1. V shed 3 bases and J 7 bases; nucleotides not matched to a gene: 4. This CDR3 spans 13 amino acids. Germline V gene data show CDR1 as SGDLS and CDR2 as YYNGEE. CDR3 sequence reads: CASSAGQENTIYF. The CDR3 bases are TGTGCCAGCAGCGCCGGACAGGAGAACACCATATATTTT.

The chain uses TRBV7-2 and TRBJ2-1; 12 positions agree with TRBD2. Per the germline V gene, CDR1 is SGHTA and CDR2 is FQGNSA. The V and J ends lost 5 bases and 3 bases, in that order; junction bases with no gene match: 5. This CDR3 region has 16 residues. In DNA, the CDR3 is TGTGCCAGCAGCGCTAGCGGGGGGGCCGGCTACAATGAGCAGTTCTTC. Amino acid sequence: CASSASGGAGYNEQFF. The complete variable domain, with remaining parts taken from reference TRBV7-2 and TRBJ2-1, reads GAGVSQSPSNKVTEKGKDVELRCDPISGHTALYWYRQSLGQGLEFLIYFQGNSAPDKSGLPSDRFSAERTGGSVSTLTIQRTQQEDSAVYLCASSASGGAGYNEQFFGPGTRLTVL.

The rearrangement uses TRBV19 and TRBJ2-7, with D possibly matching TRBD2 (5 bases). The CDR3 is 13 residues long. V dropped 0 bases and J dropped 6 bases, with 9 bases sitting between them. Per the germline V gene, CDR1 is LNHDA and CDR2 is SQIVND (reference sequence). The CDR3 DNA follows: TGTGCCAGTAGTATAGAGAGGACTGGCGAGCAGTACTTC. Translated, it gives CASSIERTGEQYF.

This clone has a handful of counts. The CDR3 sequence: CASSERPGGNEQFF. The CDR3 coding sequence is TGCGCCAGCAGTGAACGGCCCGGAGGCAATGAGCAGTTCTTC. The chain employs TRBV10-2 and TRBJ2-1, with D perhaps matching TRBD2 (5 bases). The V gene lost 3 bases and the J gene lost 6 bases, with 12 bases spanning the gap. This CDR3 comprises 14 residues. Germline loops: CDR1 WSHSY, CDR2 SAAADI.

V is TRBV4-1 and J is TRBJ2-3; tentatively, D is TRBD1 (6 bases). V was shortened by 2 bases and J by 0 bases, with 12 bases between the two germline ends. CDR1 is MGHRA and CDR2 is YSYEKL in the germline V gene. The CDR3 extends over 16 amino acids. The CDR3: CASSQFTTGSTDTQYF. In DNA, the CDR3 is TGCGCCAGCAGCCAATTCACGACAGGTAGCACAGATACGCAGTATTTT.

The chain couples TRBV2 to TRBJ1-3; D may be TRBD1 (6 bases). Germline CDR1 reads SNHLY; CDR2 reads FYNNEI. The CDR3 has 14 amino acids. V was pared by 6 bases and J by 4 bases, with 13 bases between. The CDR3 DNA reads as TGTGCCAGCAGCGAACAGGGCTCCGGAAACACCATATATTTT. Translating gives CASSEQGSGNTIYF.

The rearrangement links TRBV5-4 to TRBJ2-6; D is unclear. The germline V gene encodes CDR1 SGHNT and CDR2 YYREEE (reference sequence). The CDR3 runs to 16 residues. Trimming pared 2 bases from V and 3 bases from J, leaving 12 bases between. The CDR3 sequence is CASSFPRPGGANVLTF. In DNA, the CDR3 is TGTGCCAGCAGCTTCCCGCGCCCGGGTGGGGCCAACGTCCTGACTTTC.

The CDR3: CASSNRWTSGGYHEQFF. The CDR3 DNA sequence: TGTGCCAGCAGCAACCGATGGACTAGCGGGGGGTACCATGAGCAGTTCTTC. The rearrangement joins TRBV11-3 to TRBJ2-1; 14 nucleotides match TRBD2. With 5 bases clipped from V and 8 bases from J, the junction kept 11 bases outside the gene matches. This CDR3 contains 17 residues. CDR1 is SGHNT, CDR2 YENEEA, per germline. The full variable domain, its missing parts supplied by reference TRBV11-3 and TRBJ2-1, is EAGVVQSPRYKIIEKKQPVAFWCNPISGHNTLYWYLQNLGQGPELLIRYENEEAVDDSQLPKDRFSAERLKGVDSTLKIQPAELGDSAVYLCASSNRWTSGGYHEQFFGPGTRLTVL.

The chain uses TRBV5-1 and TRBJ2-2; 13 nucleotides align to TRBD2. The CDR3 has 17 amino acids. CDR1 is SGHRS, CDR2 YFSETQ, per germline. J gave up 1 base and V 3 bases, and 3 bases lay outside the gene matches. Here the CDR3 reads CASSSGTSGVNTGELFF. The DNA of the CDR3 is TGCGCCAGCAGCTCTGGGACTAGCGGGGTGAACACCGGGGAGCTGTTTTTT.

This clone was detected only once. The chain recombines TRBV6-4 with TRBJ2-7; the D gene is possibly TRBD2 (5 bases). This CDR3 has 15 amino acids. V was cut by 7 bases and J by 3 bases, with 19 bases left in between. Looked up from germline, CDR1 is MRHNA and CDR2 is SNTAGT. The CDR3 loop reads CASNHKRERDYEQYF. The CDR3 DNA follows: TGTGCCAGCAACCACAAGAGGGAGCGAGACTACGAGCAGTACTTC.

In its sample, this clone was seen once. The rearrangement links TRBV29-1 to TRBJ1-3, with D possibly TRBD1 on 5 matching bases. V dropped 6 bases and J dropped 2 bases, with 17 bases sitting between them. Germline V gene data show CDR1 as SQVTM and CDR2 as ANQGSEA. The CDR3 covers 15 residues. As DNA, the CDR3 is TGCAGCGTAGGGGCCTACCTACCCCCTGGAAACACCATATATTTT. Amino acid sequence: CSVGAYLPPGNTIYF.

The V call is TRBV28, the J call TRBJ2-3, with 13 bases fitting TRBD2. The CDR3 spans 15 residues. Germline CDR1 reads MDHEN; CDR2 reads SYDVKM. J was trimmed by 5 bases and V by 6 bases; bases with no gene match: 5. In DNA, the CDR3 is TGTGCCAGCAGCCTACTAGCGGGGGGGATAGATACGCAGTATTTT. Translating gives CASSLLAGGIDTQYF.

The chain is built from TRBV25-1 and TRBJ1-5; TRBD1 might be the D (5 bases). Germline loops: CDR1 MGHDK, CDR2 SYGVNS. The CDR3 loop spans 14 amino acids. Trimming cost V 4 bases and J 3 bases, with 10 bases left between them. The CDR3 sequence: CASSAGGANQPQHF. DNA for the CDR3: TGTGCCAGCAGTGCGGGAGGGGCCAATCAGCCCCAGCATTTT.

V usage is TRBV7-9 and J usage is TRBJ1-4; the match to TRBD1 covers 11 bases. V gave up 2 bases and J gave up 6 bases; unmatched junction bases: 2. The CDR3 length is 15 residues. Germline CDR1 SEHNR, CDR2 FQNEAQ (reference sequence). The CDR3 loop reads CASSLRGQGDEKLFF. CDR3 nucleotide sequence: TGTGCCAGCAGCTTAAGGGGACAGGGGGATGAAAAACTGTTTTTT.

With regard to this clone: At the DNA level, this CDR3 is encoded by other sequences in the same sample as well. The chain has TRBV5-1 and TRBJ2-2; D is perhaps TRBD1 (5 bases). The germline CDR1 and CDR2 sequences are SGHRS and YFSETQ. CDR3 length: 13 amino acids. V was pared by 5 bases and J by 2 bases, with 7 bases between. For the CDR3, the DNA is TGCGCCAGCAGTGGACAAAACACCGGGGAGCTGTTTTTT. This gives the protein CASSGQNTGELFF.

The chain carries TRBV27 and TRBJ1-5; possibly TRBD1 for D (5 bases). The V end was cut by 2 bases, the J end by 2 bases, with 22 bases between. The CDR3 runs to 19 residues. Germline V gene sequence: CDR1 MNHEY, CDR2 SMNVEV (reference sequence). CDR3 amino acids: CASSLGRGSKYGGNQPQHF. The CDR3, as DNA: TGTGCCAGCAGTTTAGGGAGGGGCAGTAAGTACGGGGGCAATCAGCCCCAGCATTTT.

The genes are TRBV5-1 and TRBJ1-1; D remains ambiguous. V shed 0 bases and J shed 5 bases, with 11 bases lying between them. The CDR3 is made up of 14 amino acids. Germline V gene sequence: CDR1 SGHRS, CDR2 YFSETQ. The CDR3 spells CASSLAGSGTEAFF. The CDR3 coding sequence is TGCGCCAGCAGCTTGGCCGGATCCGGGACTGAAGCTTTCTTT.

V gene TRBV19 combines with J gene TRBJ1-2; 10 bases line up with TRBD1. This CDR3 contains 15 residues. The germline V gene has CDR1 LNHDA and CDR2 SQIVND (reference sequence). V dropped 4 bases and J dropped 6; count of bases not matched to a gene: 8. The CDR3 spells CASSTEGQGRNGYTF. In DNA form, the CDR3 reads TGTGCCAGTAGTACCGAGGGACAGGGGAGAAATGGCTACACCTTC.

The chain is built from TRBV2 and TRBJ2-5; tentative D call: TRBD2 (6 bases). This CDR3 has 13 amino acids. In germline, CDR1 is SNHLY, CDR2 FYNNEI. Trimming took 4 bases from V and 2 from J, leaving 8 bases between them. The CDR3 DNA reads TGTGCCAGCAGTGGACGGGGGCAAGAGACCCAGTACTTC. It codes for CASSGRGQETQYF.